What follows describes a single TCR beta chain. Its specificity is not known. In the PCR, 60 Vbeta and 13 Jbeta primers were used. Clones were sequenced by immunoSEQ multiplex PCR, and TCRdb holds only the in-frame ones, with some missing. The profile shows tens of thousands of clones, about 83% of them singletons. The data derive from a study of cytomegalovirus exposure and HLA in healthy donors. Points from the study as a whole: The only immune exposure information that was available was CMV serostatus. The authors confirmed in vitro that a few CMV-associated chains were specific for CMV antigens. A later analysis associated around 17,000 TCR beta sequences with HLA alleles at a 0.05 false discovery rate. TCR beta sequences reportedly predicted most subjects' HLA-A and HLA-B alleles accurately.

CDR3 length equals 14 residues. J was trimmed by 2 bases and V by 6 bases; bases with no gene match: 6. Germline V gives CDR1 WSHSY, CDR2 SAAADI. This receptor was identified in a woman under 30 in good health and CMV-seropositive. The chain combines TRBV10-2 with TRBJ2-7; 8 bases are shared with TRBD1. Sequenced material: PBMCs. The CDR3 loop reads CASSPGQGPYEQYF. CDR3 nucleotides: TGCGCCAGCAGCCCCGGACAGGGACCCTACGAGCAGTACTTC.